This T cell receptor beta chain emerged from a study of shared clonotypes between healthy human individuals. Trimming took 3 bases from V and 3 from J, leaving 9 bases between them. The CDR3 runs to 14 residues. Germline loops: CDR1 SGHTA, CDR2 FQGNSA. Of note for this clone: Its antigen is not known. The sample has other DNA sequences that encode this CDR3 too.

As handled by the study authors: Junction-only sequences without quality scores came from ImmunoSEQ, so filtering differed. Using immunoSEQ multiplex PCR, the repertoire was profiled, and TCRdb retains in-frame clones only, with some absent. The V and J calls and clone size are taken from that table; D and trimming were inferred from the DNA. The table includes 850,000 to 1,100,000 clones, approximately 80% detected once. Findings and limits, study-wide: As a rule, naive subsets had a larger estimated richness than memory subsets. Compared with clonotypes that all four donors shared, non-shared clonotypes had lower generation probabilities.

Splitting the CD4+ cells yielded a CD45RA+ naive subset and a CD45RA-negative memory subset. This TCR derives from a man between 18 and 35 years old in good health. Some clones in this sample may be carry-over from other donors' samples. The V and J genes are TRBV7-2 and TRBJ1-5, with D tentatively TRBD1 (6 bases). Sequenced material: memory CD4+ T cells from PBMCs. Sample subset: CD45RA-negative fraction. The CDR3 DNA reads TGTGCCAGCAGCTTCAGGGACAACAATCAGCCCCAGCATTTT. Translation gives CASSFRDNNQPQHF.